The rows below give T cell receptor beta chains drawn from one sample of a study of response to subunit inactivated influenza vaccine. MiXCR, run by TCRdb on the RT-PCR reads, gives a single entry per CDR3 protein. Found here are under 200,000 distinct CDR3 sequences, around 12% of them singletons; the top ten hold around 28%. Separately, the same data were catalogued under a study of T cells expressing NK-cell markers.

The sequencing here drew on CD8+ T cells sorted from PBMCs, taken 12 days after vaccination. These receptors were collected from a man in his fifties who received an inactivated influenza vaccine. The conserved cysteine and the conserved F or W are not part of the CDR3 here. Rows give clone size only sometimes, using once, few, many, or a class for an expanded clone.

V gene: TRBV29-1; clone size: few; J gene: TRBJ2-7; CDR3 protein: STSLGAGSSYEQY
V gene: TRBV6-5; clone size: .; J gene: TRBJ2-7; CDR3 protein: ASSYHDEQY
V gene: TRBV28; clone size: many; J gene: TRBJ2-1; CDR3 protein: ASRLAGGPGSYNEQF
V gene: TRBV13; clone size: few; J gene: TRBJ2-7; CDR3 protein: ASSSGGTSGRNEQY
V gene: TRBV15; clone size: medium-sized; J gene: TRBJ2-2; CDR3 protein: ATSWGLAGGAGELF
V gene: TRBV20-1; clone size: few; J gene: TRBJ2-7; CDR3 protein: SARVTIPRGREYYEQY
V gene: TRBV7-9; clone size: .; J gene: TRBJ2-3; CDR3 protein: ASSFPGPSGSTDTQY
V gene: TRBV28; clone size: few; J gene: TRBJ2-7; CDR3 protein: ASSWAGGSGEQY
V gene: TRBV12-3/TRBV12-4; clone size: once; J gene: TRBJ2-1; CDR3 protein: ASSLQGVLYNEQF
V gene: TRBV28; clone size: .; J gene: TRBJ2-5; CDR3 protein: ASSLDRYRGGETQY
V gene: TRBV28; clone size: .; J gene: TRBJ2-7; CDR3 protein: ASSPPSQGVYEQY
V gene: TRBV7-6; clone size: many; J gene: TRBJ1-3; CDR3 protein: ASSPNPGNTIY
V gene: TRBV25-1; clone size: few; J gene: TRBJ2-1; CDR3 protein: ASRVRTGTGNNEQF
V gene: TRBV15; clone size: .; J gene: TRBJ2-7; CDR3 protein: ATSRPTGEDYEQY
V gene: TRBV4-3; clone size: few; J gene: TRBJ1-1; CDR3 protein: ASSQEIGQPNTEAF
V gene: TRBV7-9; clone size: few; J gene: TRBJ2-7; CDR3 protein: ASSFGQVDEQY
V gene: TRBV19; clone size: once; J gene: TRBJ1-2; CDR3 protein: ASSIGRLNYGYT
V gene: TRBV7-9; clone size: few; J gene: TRBJ2-2; CDR3 protein: ASSDHGLAGYTGELF
V gene: TRBV9; clone size: few; J gene: TRBJ2-1; CDR3 protein: ASSVGSNYNEQF
V gene: TRBV7-2; clone size: many; J gene: TRBJ2-1; CDR3 protein: ASSPRWGRSYNEQF
V gene: TRBV20-1; clone size: few; J gene: TRBJ2-1; CDR3 protein: SARDLQREVYEQF
V gene: TRBV6-2/TRBV6-3; clone size: few; J gene: TRBJ2-3; CDR3 protein: ASSYDGGFTDTQY
V gene: TRBV12-3/TRBV12-4; clone size: few; J gene: TRBJ1-2; CDR3 protein: ASRKGSYGYT
V gene: TRBV7-9; clone size: few; J gene: TRBJ2-2; CDR3 protein: ASSPVVGGELF
V gene: TRBV4-3; clone size: .; J gene: TRBJ2-2; CDR3 protein: ASSLATNTGELF
V gene: TRBV28; clone size: .; J gene: TRBJ2-2; CDR3 protein: ASSLYGDTGELF
V gene: TRBV11-2; clone size: many; J gene: TRBJ1-4; CDR3 protein: ASSLGARGENEKLF